This T cell receptor (beta chain) originates from a study of T cell changes during pregnancy in multiple sclerosis. The V end lost 3 bases, the J end lost 3 bases, and 15 bases lay between the germline ends. Germline CDR1 and CDR2: MNHEY and SMNVEV (reference sequence). There are 15 residues in the CDR3. This clone was seen only once. The data were produced by immunoSEQ multiplex PCR, yet TCRdb's version contains in-frame clones alone and is incomplete. This table has 70,000 to 95,000 clones, 90% to 95% appearing once. Sequences were derived from peripheral blood, sampled in the third trimester of pregnancy. The chain links TRBV27 to TRBJ2-7, with a possible D match to TRBD2 (8 bases). The sequence came from a female donor with multiple sclerosis, enrolled in a pregnancy study. The CDR3, as DNA: TGTGCCAGCAGTTTTAGGGGGCTAGCGGGCTACGAGCAGTACTTC. This translates into CASSFRGLAGYEQYF.